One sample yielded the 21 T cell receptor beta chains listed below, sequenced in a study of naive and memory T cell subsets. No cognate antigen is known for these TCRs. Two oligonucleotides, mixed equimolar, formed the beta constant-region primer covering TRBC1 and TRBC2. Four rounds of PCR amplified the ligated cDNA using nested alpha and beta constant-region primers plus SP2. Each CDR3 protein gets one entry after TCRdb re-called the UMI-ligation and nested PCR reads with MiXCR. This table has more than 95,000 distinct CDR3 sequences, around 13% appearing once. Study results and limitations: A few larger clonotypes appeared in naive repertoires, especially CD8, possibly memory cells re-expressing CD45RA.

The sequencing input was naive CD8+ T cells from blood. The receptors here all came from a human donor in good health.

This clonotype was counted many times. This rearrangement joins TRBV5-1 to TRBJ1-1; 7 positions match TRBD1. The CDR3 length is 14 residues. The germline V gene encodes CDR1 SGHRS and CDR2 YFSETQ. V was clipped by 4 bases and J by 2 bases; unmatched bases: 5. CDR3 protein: CASSQRQGNTEAFF. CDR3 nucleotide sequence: TGCGCCAGCAGCCAACGACAGGGAAACACTGAAGCTTTCTTT.

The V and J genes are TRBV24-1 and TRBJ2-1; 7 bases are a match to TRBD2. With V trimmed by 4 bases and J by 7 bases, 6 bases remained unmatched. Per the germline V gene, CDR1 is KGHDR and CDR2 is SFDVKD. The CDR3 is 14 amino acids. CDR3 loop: CATSEAGVRNEQFF. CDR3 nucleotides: TGTGCCACCAGTGAGGCGGGAGTGCGGAATGAGCAGTTCTTC.

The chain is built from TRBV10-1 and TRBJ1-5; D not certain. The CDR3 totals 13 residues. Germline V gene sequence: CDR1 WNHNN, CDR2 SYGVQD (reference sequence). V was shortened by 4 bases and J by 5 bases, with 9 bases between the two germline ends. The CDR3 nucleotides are TGCGCCAGCAGTGGCCCCGTTCATCAGCCCCAGCATTTT. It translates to CASSGPVHQPQHF.

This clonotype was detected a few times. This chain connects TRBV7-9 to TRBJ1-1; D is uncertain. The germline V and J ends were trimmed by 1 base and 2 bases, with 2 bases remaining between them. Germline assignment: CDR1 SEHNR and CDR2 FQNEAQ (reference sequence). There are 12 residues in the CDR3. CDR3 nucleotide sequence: TGTGCCAGCAGCTTAGAAAACACTGAAGCTTTCTTT. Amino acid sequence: CASSLENTEAFF.

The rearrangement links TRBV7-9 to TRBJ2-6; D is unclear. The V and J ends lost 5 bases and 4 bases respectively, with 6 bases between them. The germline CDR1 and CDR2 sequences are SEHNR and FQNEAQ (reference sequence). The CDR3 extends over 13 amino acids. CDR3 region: CASSATGANVLTF. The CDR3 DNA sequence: TGTGCCAGCAGCGCCACCGGGGCCAACGTCCTGACTTTC.

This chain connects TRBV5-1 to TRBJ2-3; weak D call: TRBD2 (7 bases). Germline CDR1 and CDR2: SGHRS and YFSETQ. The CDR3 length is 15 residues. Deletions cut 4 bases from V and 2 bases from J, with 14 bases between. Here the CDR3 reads CASSTRGATTDTQYF. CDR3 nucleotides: TGCGCCAGCAGCACCCGGGGGGCCACCACAGATACGCAGTATTTT.

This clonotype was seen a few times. The CDR3 DNA reads as TGCAGTGCTAGCGGGGGGCCCCACCCGAACACCGGGGAGCTGTTTTTT. Translating gives CSASGGPHPNTGELFF. V and J are TRBV20-1 and TRBJ2-2, with D possibly being TRBD2 (7 bases). The V gene lost 3 bases and the J gene lost 0 bases, with 14 bases spanning the gap. Looked up from germline, CDR1 is DFQATT and CDR2 is SNEGSKA (reference sequence). The CDR3 has 16 residues.

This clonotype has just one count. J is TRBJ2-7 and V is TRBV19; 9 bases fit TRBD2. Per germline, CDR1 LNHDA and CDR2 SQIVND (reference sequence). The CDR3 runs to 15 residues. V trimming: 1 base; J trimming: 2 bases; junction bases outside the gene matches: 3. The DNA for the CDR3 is TGTGCCAGTAGTATAGGGCTAGCGGGAACCTACGAGCAGTACTTC. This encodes CASSIGLAGTYEQYF.

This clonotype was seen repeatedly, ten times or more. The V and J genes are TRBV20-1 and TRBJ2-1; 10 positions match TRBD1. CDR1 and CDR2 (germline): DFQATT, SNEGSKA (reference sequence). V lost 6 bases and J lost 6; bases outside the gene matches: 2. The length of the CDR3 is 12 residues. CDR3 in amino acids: CSARTGGNEQFF. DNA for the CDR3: TGCAGTGCGAGGACAGGGGGCAATGAGCAGTTCTTC.

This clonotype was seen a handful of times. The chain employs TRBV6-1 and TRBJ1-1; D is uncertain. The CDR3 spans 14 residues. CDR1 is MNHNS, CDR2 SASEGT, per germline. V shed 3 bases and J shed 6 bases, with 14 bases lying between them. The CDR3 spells CASSDFPWAAEAFF. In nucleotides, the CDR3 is TGTGCCAGCAGTGACTTCCCTTGGGCAGCTGAAGCTTTCTTT.

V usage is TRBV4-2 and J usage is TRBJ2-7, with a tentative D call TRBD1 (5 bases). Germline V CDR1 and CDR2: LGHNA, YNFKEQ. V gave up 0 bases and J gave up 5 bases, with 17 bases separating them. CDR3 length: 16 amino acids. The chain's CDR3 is CASSQEWERGMDEQYF. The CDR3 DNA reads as TGTGCCAGCAGCCAAGAATGGGAAAGGGGCATGGACGAGCAGTACTTC.

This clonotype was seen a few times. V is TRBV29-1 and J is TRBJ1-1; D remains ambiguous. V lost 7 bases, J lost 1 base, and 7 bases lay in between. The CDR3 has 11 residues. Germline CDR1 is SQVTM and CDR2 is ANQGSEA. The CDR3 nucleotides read TGCAGCGCCGCTGAGAACACTGAAGCTTTCTTT. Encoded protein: CSAAENTEAFF.

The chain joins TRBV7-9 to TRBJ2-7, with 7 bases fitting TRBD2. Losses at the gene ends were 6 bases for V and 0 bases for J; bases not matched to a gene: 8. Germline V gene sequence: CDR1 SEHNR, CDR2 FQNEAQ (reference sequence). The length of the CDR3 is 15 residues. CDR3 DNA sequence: TGTGCCAGCAGAACTACTAGCGCCATCTCCTACGAGCAGTACTTC. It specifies CASRTTSAISYEQYF. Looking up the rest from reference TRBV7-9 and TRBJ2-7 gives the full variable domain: DTGVSQNPRHKITKRGQNVTFRCDPISEHNRLYWYRQTLGQGPEFLTYFQNEAQLEKSRLLSDRFSAERPKGSFSTLEIQRTEQGDSAMYLCASRTTSAISYEQYFGPGTRLTVT.

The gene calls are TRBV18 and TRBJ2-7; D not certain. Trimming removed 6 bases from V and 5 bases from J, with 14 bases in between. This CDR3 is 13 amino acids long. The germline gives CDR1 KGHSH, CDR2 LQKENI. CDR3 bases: TGTGCCAGCTCCCTTCATCCGAAGGACGAGCAGTACTTC. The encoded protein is CASSLHPKDEQYF.

CDR3 nucleotides: TGTGCCAGTAGTGTGCTTTTCGGGAGCTACGAGCAGTACTTC. It encodes CASSVLFGSYEQYF. V is TRBV19 and J is TRBJ2-7; D may be TRBD2 (6 bases). CDR3 size: 14 residues. Trimming removed 5 bases from V and 3 bases from J, with 14 bases in between. CDR1 LNHDA and CDR2 SQIVND come from the germline V gene (reference sequence).

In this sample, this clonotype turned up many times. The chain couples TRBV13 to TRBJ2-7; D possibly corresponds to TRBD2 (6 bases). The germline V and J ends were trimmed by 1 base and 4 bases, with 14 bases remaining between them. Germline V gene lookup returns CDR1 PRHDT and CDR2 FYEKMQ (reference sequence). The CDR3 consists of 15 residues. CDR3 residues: CASSLDPSGVYEQYF. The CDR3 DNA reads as TGTGCCAGCAGCTTAGACCCTTCGGGAGTGTACGAGCAGTACTTC.

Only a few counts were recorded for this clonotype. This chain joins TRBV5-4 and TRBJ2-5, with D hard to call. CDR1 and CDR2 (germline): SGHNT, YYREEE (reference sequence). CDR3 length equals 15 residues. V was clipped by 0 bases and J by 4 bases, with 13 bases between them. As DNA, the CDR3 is TGTGCCAGCAGCTTGGGAGGTGGGTGGGCAGAGACCCAGTACTTC. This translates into CASSLGGGWAETQYF.

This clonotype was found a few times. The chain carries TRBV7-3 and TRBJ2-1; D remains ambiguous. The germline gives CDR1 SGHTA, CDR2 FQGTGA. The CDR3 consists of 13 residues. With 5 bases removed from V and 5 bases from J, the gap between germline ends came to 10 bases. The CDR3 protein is CASSPPRDNEQFF. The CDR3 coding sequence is TGTGCCAGCAGCCCCCCTAGGGACAATGAGCAGTTCTTC.

CDR3 loop: CASTRTDQMNTEAFF. The CDR3 DNA reads as TGCGCCAGCACTCGGACAGACCAGATGAACACTGAAGCTTTCTTT. The J gene is TRBJ1-1, the V gene TRBV4-1, with a possible D match to TRBD1 (6 bases). Trimming stripped 7 bases from V and 0 bases from J, with 15 bases between. Germline CDR1 and CDR2: MGHRA and YSYEKL. The CDR3 totals 15 residues.

CDR3: CASSFLPVNSPLHF. As DNA, the CDR3 is TGTGCCAGCAGCTTTTTACCGGTAAATTCACCCCTCCACTTT. The chain joins TRBV7-2 to TRBJ1-6; D call uncertain. The ends were cut back, 3 bases at V and 7 bases at J, with 10 bases in the middle. Germline V lookup: CDR1 SGHTA, CDR2 FQGNSA. The CDR3 sequence is 14 residues long. Variable domain in full (rest from reference TRBV7-2 and TRBJ1-6): GAGVSQSPSNKVTEKGKDVELRCDPISGHTALYWYRQSLGQGLEFLIYFQGNSAPDKSGLPSDRFSAERTGGSVSTLTIQRTQQEDSAVYLCASSFLPVNSPLHFGNGTRLTVT.

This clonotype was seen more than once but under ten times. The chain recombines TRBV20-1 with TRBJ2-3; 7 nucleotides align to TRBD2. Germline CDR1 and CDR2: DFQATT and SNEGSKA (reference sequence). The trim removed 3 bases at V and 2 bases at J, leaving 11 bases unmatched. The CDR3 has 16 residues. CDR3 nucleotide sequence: TGCAGTGCTAGCGCGGGAGACCCCCTTTACACAGATACGCAGTATTTT. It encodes CSASAGDPLYTDTQYF.